This T cell receptor (beta chain) was retrieved from a study of vaccination and CD4 T cells after COVID-19. The treatment: approximately 10-day PBMC culture with coronavirus spike peptide pools or control peptides (ViraFEST assay). Cultured CD4+ T-cell DNA underwent Oncomine TCR Beta short-read sequencing. Via MiXCR, TCRdb re-called the PCR reads, giving one row per CDR3 protein. The sample holds fewer than 15,000 distinct CDR3 sequences, roughly four fifths seen once. This CDR3 is 14 amino acids long. V was cut by 0 bases and J by 0 bases, with 8 bases left in between. Germline CDR1 DFQATT, CDR2 SNEGSKA (reference sequence). As regards this clonotype: Its antigen is undetermined.

The receptor was isolated from a human donor who received a COVID-19 vaccine. The chain uses TRBV20-1 and TRBJ1-1; tentatively, D is TRBD1 (6 bases). The source was CD4+ T cells from blood, cultured in vitro, collected after SARS-CoV-2 vaccination. As DNA, the CDR3 is TGCAGTGCTAGAGATTGGACAGTGAACACTGAAGCTTTCTTT. Translated: CSARDWTVNTEAFF.